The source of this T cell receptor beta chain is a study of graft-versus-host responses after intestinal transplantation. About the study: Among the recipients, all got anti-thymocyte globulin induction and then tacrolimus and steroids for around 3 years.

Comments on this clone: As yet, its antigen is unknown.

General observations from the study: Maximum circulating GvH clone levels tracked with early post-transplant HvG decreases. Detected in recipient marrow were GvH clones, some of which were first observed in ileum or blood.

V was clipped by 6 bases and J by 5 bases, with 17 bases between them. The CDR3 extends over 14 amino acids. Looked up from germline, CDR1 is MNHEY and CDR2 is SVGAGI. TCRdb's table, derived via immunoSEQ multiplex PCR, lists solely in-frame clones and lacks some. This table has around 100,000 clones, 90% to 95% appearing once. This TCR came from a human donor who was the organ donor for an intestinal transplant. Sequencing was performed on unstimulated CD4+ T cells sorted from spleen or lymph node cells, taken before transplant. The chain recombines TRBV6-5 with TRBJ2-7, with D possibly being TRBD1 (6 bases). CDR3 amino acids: CASSRSGGSNEQYF. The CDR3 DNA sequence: TGTGCCAGCAGCCGAAGTGGGGGCTCGAACGAGCAGTACTTC.